The clone carrying this T cell receptor beta chain was counted at least ten times. TCRdb re-derived calls from the 5' RACE reads in MiXCR, one entry per CDR3 protein. The sample includes roughly 500,000 distinct CDR3 sequences, around 21% of them seen just once. Trimming cost V 0 bases and J 5 bases, with 14 bases left between them. The germline CDR1 and CDR2 sequences are SGHRS and YFSETQ. There are 15 residues in the CDR3. This sample was included in a study of T cells after yellow fever vaccination. The specimen comprised PBMCs, sampled 15 days after the yellow fever booster vaccination. V gene TRBV5-1 combines with J gene TRBJ1-1, with D unresolved. This TCR was recovered from a man aged 25-40 years who received the YFV17D yellow fever vaccine. CDR3 sequence: CASSLANPGETEAFF. CDR3 sequence (DNA): TGCGCCAGCAGCTTGGCGAACCCCGGGGAGACTGAAGCTTTCTTT.